A selection of T cell receptor beta chains follows, all from one sample in a study of long-term antiretroviral therapy in people with HIV. The table came from immunoSEQ multiplex PCR; TCRdb's copy has only in-frame clones and leaves some out. The sample lists some 28,000 clones, 95% seen once, with 3% to 3.5% in the top ten. Source: unsorted PBMCs, taken 5.3 years after starting antiretroviral therapy. The receptors were gathered from a man aged 50 to 59 with HIV. CDR3s include the opening cysteine and the closing phenylalanine or tryptophan. A D gene is named only where the DNA matches it firmly. Clone sizes are given selectively: once, few, many, or a class where the clone is expanded.

-	TRBV28	TRBD1	TRBJ1-6	TGTGCCAGCAGTCCTACGGGAGGGGGCGATTATAATTCACCCCTCCACTTT	CASSPTGGGDYNSPLHF
-	TRBV7-6	TRBD2	TRBJ2-7	TGTGCCAGCAGCTTAGCGCCGAGCGGGGGGCCTTTCAACGAGCAGTACTTC	CASSLAPSGGPFNEQYF
-	TRBV5-1	-	TRBJ1-1	TGCGCCAGCAGCACCCCGGAGCCCATGAACACTGAAGCTTTCTTT	CASSTPEPMNTEAFF
-	TRBV27	-	TRBJ1-2	TGTGCCAGCAGCCATGAATCAGGGGCCTATGGCTACACCTTC	CASSHESGAYGYTF
once	TRBV10-3	-	TRBJ2-7	TGTGCCATCAGTGGCCGTGTGGGCTACGAGCAGTACTTC	CAISGRVGYEQYF
-	TRBV6-5	TRBD1	TRBJ1-2	TGTGCCAGCAGTCCGGGACAGGGGAGAGGCTACACCTTC	CASSPGQGRGYTF
-	TRBV5-6	TRBD1	TRBJ2-7	TGTGCCAGCAGCTTGCGCGGGACAGGTTGGAACGAGCAGTACTTC	CASSLRGTGWNEQYF
-	TRBV28	TRBD1	TRBJ1-5	TGTGCCGGAGCAGTAAGGGGACAGGGCAATCAGCCCCAGCATTTT	CAGAVRGQGNQPQHF
-	TRBV27	-	TRBJ1-1	TGTGCCAGCAGCGGGGGCCGGGGGAACACTGAAGCTTTCTTT	CASSGGRGNTEAFF
-	TRBV6-1	-	TRBJ2-3	TGTGCCAGCAGTCTTTCCGGCGAATCAGATACGCAGTATTTT	CASSLSGESDTQYF
-	TRBV7-2	-	TRBJ1-2	TGTGCCAGCAGCCAGACGGCCAACTATGGCTACACCTTC	CASSQTANYGYTF
-	TRBV9	-	TRBJ1-1	TGTGCCAGCAGCGTAGCTCCTGACCCAACAAACACTGAAGCTTTCTTT	CASSVAPDPTNTEAFF
-	TRBV11-2	TRBD1	TRBJ2-7	TGTGCCAGCAGCTTAACAGGGGGACCCTCCTACGAGCAGTACTTC	CASSLTGGPSYEQYF
-	TRBV9	TRBD1	TRBJ2-7	TGTGCCAGCAGCGTAGGGACAGGGGGCTGGGACGAGCAGTACTTC	CASSVGTGGWDEQYF
-	TRBV9	TRBD2	TRBJ2-3	TGTGCCAGCAGCTCTAATCCCCGTGGGACTAGCGGGGGGGCTGGAGATACGCAGTATTTT	CASSSNPRGTSGGAGDTQYF
-	TRBV5-1	-	TRBJ2-1	TGCGCCAGCAGCTTTTCCCCGGGGGGCGGAGGTGAGCAGTTCTTC	CASSFSPGGGGEQFF
-	TRBV27	TRBD2	TRBJ2-1	TGTGCCAGCAGTTCGGGACTAGGTTCCTACAATGAGCAGTTCTTC	CASSSGLGSYNEQFF
-	TRBV2	TRBD1	TRBJ1-1	TGTGCCAGCAGGGGACAGGGATTAGGGAACACTGAAGCTTTCTTT	CASRGQGLGNTEAFF
-	TRBV11-2	TRBD2	TRBJ2-7	TGTGCCAGCAGCTTACACCAGGGAGCGGGATACGAGCAGTACTTC	CASSLHQGAGYEQYF
-	TRBV5-6	-	TRBJ2-3	TGTGCCAGCAGCTTGTCCCCATACACAGATACGCAGTATTTT	CASSLSPYTDTQYF
-	TRBV9	-	TRBJ1-2	TGTGCCAGCAGCCCAGCCGGGCCGGGGGAGTATAAGTATGGCTACACCTTC	CASSPAGPGEYKYGYTF
-	TRBV6-5	-	TRBJ2-1	TGTGCCAGCAGTTACGATTTGGGGTCTCCTGAGCAGTTCTTC	CASSYDLGSPEQFF
-	TRBV14	-	TRBJ1-6	TGTGCCAGCAGCCAAGATCGGCCATTCGCTTCACCCCTCCACTTT	CASSQDRPFASPLHF
-	TRBV7-9	-	TRBJ1-6	TGTGCCAGCAGCTTAGGCGGTGTATATAATTCACCCCTCCACTTT	CASSLGGVYNSPLHF
-	TRBV6-1	TRBD1	TRBJ1-2	TGTGCCAGCAGTGACGGACAGGGCCTTTTATTTAACTATGGCTACACCTTC	CASSDGQGLLFNYGYTF
-	TRBV2	-	TRBJ2-2	TGTGCCAGCGGGGAGGAAACCGGGGAGCTGTTTTTT	CASGEETGELFF
-	TRBV19	-	TRBJ1-2	TGTGCCAGTAGTATAGGAGTTCCATCCGGCGGCTACACCTTC	CASSIGVPSGGYTF
-	TRBV30	-	TRBJ1-2	TGTGCCTGGAGTGCAGGGTTCGGCGGCTACACCTTC	CAWSAGFGGYTF
-	TRBV7-2	-	TRBJ1-6	TGTGCCAGCAGCCCAACGGAACATTCACCCCTCCACTTT	CASSPTEHSPLHF
-	TRBV11-2	-	TRBJ2-5	TGTGCCAGCAGCTTAGTGTTTCGGGTCCCAGAGACCCAGTACTTC	CASSLVFRVPETQYF
-	TRBV25-1	TRBD2	TRBJ2-1	TGTGCCAGCAGCGTCAGTGGACTAGCGGGGGGGCATGAGCAGTTCTTC	CASSVSGLAGGHEQFF
-	TRBV11-2	-	TRBJ1-2	TGTGCCAGCAGCTTAGATCTACCAGCAAGTTATGGCTACACCTTC	CASSLDLPASYGYTF
-	TRBV5-1	TRBD1	TRBJ1-5	TGCGCCAGCAGCTTACAGGGGGAAGACGGCCCCCAGCATTTT	CASSLQGEDGPQHF
-	TRBV6-1	TRBD1	TRBJ2-7	TGTGCCAGCAGTGAGACAGGGGGCACATACGAGCAGTACTTC	CASSETGGTYEQYF
once	TRBV27	-	TRBJ2-7	TGTGCCAGCAGTCACCCCGGAACCGGGGCCTACGAGCAGTACTTC	CASSHPGTGAYEQYF
-	TRBV2	TRBD1	TRBJ1-5	TGTGCCAGCAGAACCGGGACAGGGACCAATCAGCCCCAGCATTTT	CASRTGTGTNQPQHF
-	TRBV5-1	-	TRBJ1-2	TGCGCCAGCAGCTTCGCCGAAAGTGGCTACACCTTC	CASSFAESGYTF
few	TRBV5-1	-	TRBJ1-4	TGCGCCAGCAGCCGACGTGAAAAACTGTTTTTT	CASSRREKLFF
few	TRBV10-3	-	TRBJ1-4	TGTGCCATCAGTGATGACGGGGCGGGTGAAAAACTGTTTTTT	CAISDDGAGEKLFF